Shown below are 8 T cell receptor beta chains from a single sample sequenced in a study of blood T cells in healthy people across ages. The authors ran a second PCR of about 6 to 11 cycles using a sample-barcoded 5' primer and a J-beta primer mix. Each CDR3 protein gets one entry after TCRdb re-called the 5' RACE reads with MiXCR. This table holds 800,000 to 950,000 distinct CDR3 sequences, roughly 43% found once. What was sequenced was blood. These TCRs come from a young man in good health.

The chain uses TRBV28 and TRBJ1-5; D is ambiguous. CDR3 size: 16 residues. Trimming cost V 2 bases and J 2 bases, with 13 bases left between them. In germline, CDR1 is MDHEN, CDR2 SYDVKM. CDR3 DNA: TGTGCCAGCAGTTTAATCGTTCCTCGAGGCAATCAGCCCCAGCATTTT. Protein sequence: CASSLIVPRGNQPQHF.

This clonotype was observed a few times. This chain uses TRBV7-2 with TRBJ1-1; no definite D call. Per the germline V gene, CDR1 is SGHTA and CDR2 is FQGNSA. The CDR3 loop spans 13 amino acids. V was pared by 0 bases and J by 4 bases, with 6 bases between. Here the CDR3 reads CASSLAAGTEAFF. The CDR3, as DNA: TGTGCCAGCAGCTTAGCGGCGGGCACTGAAGCTTTCTTT.

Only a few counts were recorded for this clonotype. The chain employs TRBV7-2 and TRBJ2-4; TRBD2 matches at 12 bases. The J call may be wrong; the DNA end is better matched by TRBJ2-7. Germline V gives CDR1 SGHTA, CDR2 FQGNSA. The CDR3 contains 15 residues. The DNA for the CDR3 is TGTGCCAGCAGCACGACTAGCGGGAGTGGGTACGAGCAGTACTTC. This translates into CASSTTSGSGYEQYF.

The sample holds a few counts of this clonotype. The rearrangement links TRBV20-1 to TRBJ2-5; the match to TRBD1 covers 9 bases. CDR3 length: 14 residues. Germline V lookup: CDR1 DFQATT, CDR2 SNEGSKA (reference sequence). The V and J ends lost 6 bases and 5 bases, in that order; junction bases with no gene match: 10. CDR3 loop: CSAITGTGSETQYF. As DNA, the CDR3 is TGCAGTGCAATTACCGGGACAGGGAGTGAGACCCAGTACTTC.

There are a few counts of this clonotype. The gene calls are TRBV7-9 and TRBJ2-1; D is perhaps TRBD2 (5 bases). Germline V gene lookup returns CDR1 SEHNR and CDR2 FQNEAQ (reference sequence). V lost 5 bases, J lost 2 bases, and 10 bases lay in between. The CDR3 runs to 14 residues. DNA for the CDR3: TGTGCCAGCAGCCCGGACGGGACCTACAATGAGCAGTTCTTC. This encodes CASSPDGTYNEQFF.

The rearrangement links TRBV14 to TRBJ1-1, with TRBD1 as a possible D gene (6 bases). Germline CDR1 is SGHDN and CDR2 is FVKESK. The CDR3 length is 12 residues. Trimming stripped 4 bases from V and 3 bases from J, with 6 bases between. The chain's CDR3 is CASSRTDTEAFF. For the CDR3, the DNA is TGTGCCAGCAGCCGGACAGACACTGAAGCTTTCTTT.

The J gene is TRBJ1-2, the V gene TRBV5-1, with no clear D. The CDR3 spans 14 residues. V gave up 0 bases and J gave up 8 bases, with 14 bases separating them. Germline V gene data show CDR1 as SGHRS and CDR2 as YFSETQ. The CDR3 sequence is CASSLEPAVGGYTF. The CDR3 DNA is TGCGCCAGCAGCTTGGAACCGGCCGTCGGGGGCTACACCTTC.

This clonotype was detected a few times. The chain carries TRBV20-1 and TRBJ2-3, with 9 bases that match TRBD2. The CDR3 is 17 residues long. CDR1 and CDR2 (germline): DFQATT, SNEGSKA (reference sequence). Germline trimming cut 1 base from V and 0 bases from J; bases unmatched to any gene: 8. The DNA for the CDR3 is TGCAGTGCTAGAGGTAGCGGGGGTAACTCTAGCACAGATACGCAGTATTTT. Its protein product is CSARGSGGNSSTDTQYF.